Listed below are T cell receptor beta chains from one sample, sequenced in a study of OX40 agonist ivuxolimab in advanced cancers. The data were produced by immunoSEQ multiplex PCR, yet TCRdb's version contains in-frame clones alone and is incomplete. The sample lists fewer than 35,000 clones, roughly 88% occurring once. The material was CD4+ or CD8+ T cells sorted from blood, obtained in a trial of the OX40 agonist ivuxolimab. These receptors were taken from an adult with an advanced solid tumor such as melanoma, head and neck, liver or kidney cancer. Each CDR3 is given with its conserved first and last residue. The order of the fields is V gene, D gene, clone size, J gene, CDR3 length, CDR3 DNA, CDR3 protein. D genes are given only for firm matches. Clone size, where shown, is once, few, many, or a class for clones that have expanded.

TRBV5-1	NA	NA	TRBJ2-5	10	TGCGCCAGCAGCTTTGAGACCCAGTACTTC	CASSFETQYF
TRBV7-8	NA	NA	TRBJ2-5	14	TGTGCCAGCAGCTCAGACAGGCGCCAAGAGACCCAGTACTTC	CASSSDRRQETQYF
TRBV27	TRBD2	NA	TRBJ2-1	18	TGTGCCAGCAGTGTGGGACTAGCGGGGGGGAGCTCCTACAATGAGCAGTTCTTC	CASSVGLAGGSSYNEQFF
TRBV19	TRBD1	NA	TRBJ1-3	15	TGTGCCAGTAGTGGACAGGGGATCTCTGGAAACACCATATATTTT	CASSGQGISGNTIYF
TRBV7-9	NA	NA	TRBJ1-1	12	TGTGCCAGCATAGGACAGAGACCCGAAGCTTTCTTT	CASIGQRPEAFF
TRBV28	NA	NA	TRBJ1-3	14	TGTGCCAGCAGTTTAAGAGGGGTCGGAAACACCATATATTTT	CASSLRGVGNTIYF
TRBV7-9	TRBD1	NA	TRBJ2-2	14	TGTGCCAGCAGCTCCTGGACAGGGGACGGGGAGCTGTTTTTT	CASSSWTGDGELFF
TRBV11-2	NA	NA	TRBJ2-7	13	TGTGCCAGCAGCTTAGAAGCAGCCTACGAGCAGTACTTC	CASSLEAAYEQYF
TRBV30	NA	NA	TRBJ2-7	14	TGTGCCTGGAGATACGGGGGGCCTTCCTACGAGCAGTACTTC	CAWRYGGPSYEQYF
TRBV6-4	TRBD2	NA	TRBJ2-2	17	TGTGCCAGCAGTGACTCGATAGGACTAGCGGGGACCGGGGAGCTGTTTTTT	CASSDSIGLAGTGELFF
TRBV14	NA	NA	TRBJ2-7	15	TGTGCCAGCAGCCAAGCCTCGGAGGGCCTCCACGAGCAGTACTTC	CASSQASEGLHEQYF
TRBV7-9	TRBD2	NA	TRBJ2-3	16	TGTGCCAGCAGCTTTAAAACTAGCGGGAGTCTAGATACGCAGTATTTT	CASSFKTSGSLDTQYF
TRBV7-6	TRBD1	NA	TRBJ1-4	17	TGTGCCAGCAGCTCCGCCGGGGTCGGACAGGGGGATGAAAAACTGTTTTTT	CASSSAGVGQGDEKLFF
TRBV9	NA	NA	TRBJ2-7	15	TGTGCCAGCAGCGTAAGCCAGGCGATAGGATACGAGCAGTACTTC	CASSVSQAIGYEQYF
TRBV7-2	TRBD1	NA	TRBJ2-7	13	TGTGCCAGCAGCGAGACAGGGGGGTACGAGCAGTACTTC	CASSETGGYEQYF
TRBV2	TRBD1	many	TRBJ2-7	14	TGTGCCGGACTGGGACAGGGGTCGGTCTACGAGCAGTACTTC	CAGLGQGSVYEQYF
TRBV7-9	NA	NA	TRBJ2-7	14	TGTGCCAGCAGCTCCCCAGGGGACCCCTACGAGCAGTACTTC	CASSSPGDPYEQYF
TRBV4-3	TRBD2	NA	TRBJ2-1	15	TGCGCCAGCTCCCCGACTAGCCATTCAGGCAATGAGCAGTTCTTC	CASSPTSHSGNEQFF
TRBV7-9	NA	NA	TRBJ1-6	16	TGTGCCAGCAGCCCAGGGCAGGGTTCCTATAATTCACCCCTCCACTTT	CASSPGQGSYNSPLHF
TRBV6-5	TRBD1	NA	TRBJ2-7	15	TGTGCCAGCAGTTACCAAGAGGGACAGGGGGACGAGCAGTACTTC	CASSYQEGQGDEQYF
TRBV29-1	NA	once	TRBJ1-2	14	TGCAGCGTTGACAGGGGCGTAATCTTCTATGGCTACACCTTC	CSVDRGVIFYGYTF
TRBV4-1	NA	once	TRBJ2-5	15	TGCGCCAGCAGCCCGCGACCAGGAAAGGAAGAGACCCAGTACTTC	CASSPRPGKEETQYF
TRBV5-5	NA	once	TRBJ2-3	13	TGTGCCAGCAGCTTTCAGGGGCCAGATACGCAGTATTTT	CASSFQGPDTQYF
TRBV4-3	NA	once	TRBJ2-2	14	TGCGCCAGCAGCCAAGCTAAGGTTACCGGGGAGCTGTTTTTT	CASSQAKVTGELFF